The 8 T cell receptor beta chains listed next were all sequenced from one sample in a study of Graves' ophthalmopathy and Graves' hyperthyroidism. The authors amplified TCR beta CDR3 regions, and they did so from RNA transcripts for repertoire sequencing. The first round was an RT-PCR with HTBI primers, and the second round was a multiplex PCR. TCRdb independently ran MiXCR on the multiplex PCR reads; one entry per CDR3 protein. This sample has 500,000 to 700,000 distinct CDR3 sequences, with 22% found just once. The sample taken for sequencing was peripheral blood. The receptors shown here come from a woman between 18 and 29 years old with stable Graves' hyperthyroidism. Some clones in this sample may be carry-over from other donors' samples.

V gene TRBV4-2 combines with J gene TRBJ1-2; a possible D gene is TRBD1 (5 bases). Trimming removed 7 bases at V and 6 bases at J, with 36 bases between. CDR1 is LGHNA, CDR2 YNFKEQ, per germline. The CDR3 is 20 amino acids. CDR3 region: CASIRGQGVSVVLGVDGYTF. In nucleotides, the CDR3 is TGTGCCAGCATCCGTGGGCAGGGAGTATCGGTTGTCCTGGGGGTTGATGGCTACACCTTC.

The chain employs TRBV19 and TRBJ2-7; maybe TRBD1 (6 bases). With 4 bases removed from V and 6 bases from J, the gap between germline ends came to 13 bases. Germline loops: CDR1 LNHDA, CDR2 SQIVND (reference sequence). CDR3 length: 13 amino acids. CDR3 residues: CASSSLLRGEQYF. CDR3 sequence (DNA): TGTGCCAGTAGTAGCTTGCTCAGGGGCGAGCAGTACTTC.

This clonotype showed up many times. The rearrangement uses TRBV29-1 and TRBJ2-7; D gene ambiguous. Germline values: CDR1 SQVTM, CDR2 ANQGSEA. CDR3 size: 14 residues. V was shortened by 4 bases and J by 1 base, with 14 bases between the two germline ends. The CDR3 region has the DNA TGCAGCGTTGTCTTAGGGCGAATGTCCTACGAGCAGTACTTC. Translating gives CSVVLGRMSYEQYF.

This clonotype was found a few times. The rearrangement uses TRBV20-1 and TRBJ1-1, with TRBD1 identical over 9 bases. Trimming at V came to 0 bases and at J to 6 bases, leaving 20 bases not matched to a gene. The CDR3 consists of 19 residues. The germline V gene has CDR1 DFQATT and CDR2 SNEGSKA (reference sequence). The CDR3 sequence: CSAREAGSGQGRRVSEAFF. CDR3 nucleotide sequence: TGCAGTGCTAGAGAAGCGGGGTCGGGACAGGGTAGACGGGTGTCTGAAGCTTTCTTT.

Only a few counts were recorded for this clonotype. J is TRBJ1-2 and V is TRBV27; 7 bases are shared with TRBD1. The CDR3 length is 16 residues. Unmatched junction bases numbered 13, after V lost 5 bases and J lost 4 bases. Germline lookup yields CDR1 MNHEY and CDR2 SMNVEV (reference sequence). DNA of the CDR3: TGTGCCAGCAGTCCTCGCCCGGGACAGACCATCTATGGCTACACCTTC. It codes for CASSPRPGQTIYGYTF.

The V and J genes are TRBV5-1 and TRBJ2-7; possibly TRBD1 for D (6 bases). The CDR3 is 13 residues long. Germline-derived CDR1 and CDR2 are SGHRS and YFSETQ. Trimming pared 4 bases from V and 5 bases from J, leaving 13 bases between. CDR3: CASSIQGTHEQYF. The CDR3 coding sequence is TGCGCCAGCAGCATACAGGGAACCCACGAGCAGTACTTC.

This clonotype was counted ten times or more. This chain links TRBV20-1 with TRBJ2-7; D unclear. Trimming left V 3 bases short and J 2 bases short, with 11 bases between. The CDR3 is 13 amino acids. Germline V gene data show CDR1 as DFQATT and CDR2 as SNEGSKA (reference sequence). CDR3 DNA: TGCAGTGCTAGTACAGAGACAACCTACGAGCAGTACTTC. Protein product: CSASTETTYEQYF.

In this sample, this clonotype turned up a few times. This clone may be a read error of a much larger clone one base away. The rearrangement joins TRBV19 to TRBJ1-1; tentative D call: TRBD1 (6 bases). The CDR3 length is 15 residues. Germline CDR1 and CDR2: LNHDA and SQIVND (reference sequence). The CDR3 sequence: CASRHPDRLNTEACF. The DNA for the CDR3 is TGTGCCAGTAGACATCCCGACAGGCTGAACACTGAAGCTTGCTTT.